The rows below give T cell receptor beta chains drawn from one sample of a study of blood T cell repertoires in COVID-19. Here immunoSEQ multiplex PCR was the method, and the copy in TCRdb shows in-frame clones only, minus some. The data contain 230,000 or so clones, around four fifths of them seen just once; the ten biggest clones take up around 8.9%. Sequencing was done on a sample of peripheral blood. The receptors were gathered from a man aged 35-49 years with active or convalescent COVID-19. Both conserved end residues are part of each CDR3. D genes are given only for firm matches. Part of the rows lack a size; the others show once, few, many or a class for expanded clones.

J	length	D	size	V	CDR3	DNA
TRBJ2-3	15	-	-	TRBV9	CASSVRGDGTDTQYF	TGTGCCAGCAGCGTTCGCGGGGACGGCACAGATACGCAGTATTTT
TRBJ1-3	17	-	-	TRBV30	CAWRPSWDTYSGNTIYF	TGTGCCTGGAGACCAAGCTGGGACACCTACTCTGGAAACACCATATATTTT
TRBJ1-6	13	-	-	TRBV6-5	CASSSRGDSPLHF	TGTGCCAGCAGTTCCAGGGGTGATTCACCCCTCCACTTT
TRBJ1-1	14	TRBD1	once	TRBV28	CASSRGDRRTEAFF	TGTGCCAGCAGTCGTGGGGACAGGCGCACTGAAGCTTTCTTT
TRBJ1-1	14	-	-	TRBV30	CAWTKQTMNTEAFF	TGTGCCTGGACCAAACAGACCATGAACACTGAAGCTTTCTTT
TRBJ1-2	15	-	-	TRBV19	CASITHGGAKDGYTF	TGTGCCAGTATCACACATGGGGGGGCTAAGGATGGCTACACCTTC
TRBJ2-7	14	TRBD2	-	TRBV5-1	CASSFGTRAYEQYF	TGCGCCAGCAGCTTCGGGACTAGAGCCTACGAGCAGTACTTC
TRBJ1-5	15	-	once	TRBV19	CASSISAGSNQPQHF	TGTGCCAGTAGTATTTCAGCAGGGAGCAATCAGCCCCAGCATTTT
TRBJ1-6	13	-	-	TRBV24-1	CATSDAGNSPLHF	TGTGCCACCAGTGATGCGGGGAATTCACCCCTCCACTTT
TRBJ1-2	13	TRBD1	-	TRBV7-3	CASSPRQGGGYTF	TGTGCCAGCAGCCCCCGACAGGGTGGCGGCTACACCTTC
TRBJ2-2	16	-	-	TRBV21-1	CASSKGGTASGGELFF	TGTGCCAGCAGCAAAGGAGGGACAGCCTCGGGTGGGGAGCTGTTTTTT
TRBJ1-5	15	-	-	TRBV30	CAWTQNTGRGQPQHF	TGTGCCTGGACCCAAAACACGGGGAGAGGGCAGCCCCAGCATTTT
TRBJ2-2	16	-	-	TRBV5-1	CASSLQGGTNTGELFF	TGCGCCAGCAGTCTACAGGGGGGGACCAACACCGGGGAGCTGTTTTTT
TRBJ1-3	16	-	-	TRBV10-3	CAISEGQLPRGNTIYF	TGTGCCATCAGTGAGGGTCAACTACCCCGGGGAAACACCATATATTTT
TRBJ2-5	13	TRBD2	-	TRBV4-3	CASSQEPGRDQYF	TGCGCCAGCAGCCAAGAACCAGGGAGGGACCAGTACTTC
TRBJ1-1	14	TRBD1	-	TRBV7-8	CASSPHRDRASAFF	TGTGCCAGCAGCCCCCACCGGGACAGGGCTTCGGCTTTCTTT
TRBJ1-1	13	-	-	TRBV18	CASSPLQAAEAFF	TGTGCCAGCTCACCACTACAGGCTGCTGAAGCTTTCTTT
TRBJ1-2	13	-	few	TRBV12-3/TRBV12-4	CASSSVSLYGYTF	TGTGCCAGCAGTTCTGTTTCCTTGTATGGCTACACCTTC
TRBJ2-2	14	TRBD2	once	TRBV19	CASRGLLNTGELFF	TGTGCCAGTAGGGGACTATTGAACACCGGGGAGCTGTTTTTT
TRBJ1-2	13	-	-	TRBV6-5	CASIGGGSNGYTF	TGTGCCAGCATTGGGGGGGGTTCTAATGGCTACACCTTC
TRBJ1-5	15	-	-	TRBV19	CASSIDRYSDQPQHF	TGTGCCAGTAGTATAGATCGATATTCGGATCAGCCCCAGCATTTT
TRBJ2-2	15	-	-	TRBV27	CASPCRGINTGELFF	TGTGCCAGCCCTTGTCGGGGGATTAACACCGGGGAGCTGTTTTTT
TRBJ2-7	12	-	once	TRBV7-9	CASSLGNGEQYF	TGTGCCAGCAGCCTCGGGAACGGTGAGCAGTACTTC
TRBJ1-1	15	-	-	TRBV7-9	CASSLWNGEDTEAFF	TGTGCCAGCAGCTTATGGAACGGAGAAGACACTGAAGCTTTCTTT